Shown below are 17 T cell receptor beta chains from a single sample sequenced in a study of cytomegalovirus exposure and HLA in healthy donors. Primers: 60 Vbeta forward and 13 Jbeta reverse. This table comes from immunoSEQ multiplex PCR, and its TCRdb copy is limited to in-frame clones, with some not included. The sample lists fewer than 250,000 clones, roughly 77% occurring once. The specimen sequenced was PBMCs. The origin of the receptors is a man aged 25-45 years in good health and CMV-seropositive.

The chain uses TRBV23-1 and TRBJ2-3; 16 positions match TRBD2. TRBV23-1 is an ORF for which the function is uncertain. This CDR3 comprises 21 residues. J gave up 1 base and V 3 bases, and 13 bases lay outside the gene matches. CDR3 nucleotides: TGCGCCAGCAGTCATGCTCCGGGACTAGCGGGAGGGCCCTGGGGCACAGATACGCAGTATTTT. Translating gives CASSHAPGLAGGPWGTDTQYF.

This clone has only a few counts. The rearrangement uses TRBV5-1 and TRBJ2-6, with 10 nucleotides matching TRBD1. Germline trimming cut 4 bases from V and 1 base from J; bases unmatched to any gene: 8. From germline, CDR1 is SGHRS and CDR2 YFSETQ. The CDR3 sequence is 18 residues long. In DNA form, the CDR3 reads TGCGCCAGCAGCCGCCTCGGGACAGGGGAATCTGGGGCCAACGTCCTGACTTTC. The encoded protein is CASSRLGTGESGANVLTF.

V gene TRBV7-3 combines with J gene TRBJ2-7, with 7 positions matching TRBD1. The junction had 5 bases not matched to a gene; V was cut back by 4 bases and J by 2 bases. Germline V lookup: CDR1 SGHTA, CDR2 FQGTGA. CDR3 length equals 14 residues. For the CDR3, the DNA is TGTGCCAGCAGCTCCTGGACAGGCCCCTACGAGCAGTACTTC. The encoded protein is CASSSWTGPYEQYF.

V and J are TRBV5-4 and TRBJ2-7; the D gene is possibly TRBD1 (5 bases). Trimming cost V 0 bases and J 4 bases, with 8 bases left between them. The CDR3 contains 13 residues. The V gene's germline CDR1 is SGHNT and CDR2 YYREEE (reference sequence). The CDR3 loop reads CASSLDRRYEQYF. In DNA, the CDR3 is TGTGCCAGCAGCTTGGACAGGCGGTACGAGCAGTACTTC.

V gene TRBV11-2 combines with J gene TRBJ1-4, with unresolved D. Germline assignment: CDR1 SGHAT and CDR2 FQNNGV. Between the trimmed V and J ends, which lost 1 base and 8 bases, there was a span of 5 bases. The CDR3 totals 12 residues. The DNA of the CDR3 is TGTGCCAGCAGCTTAGGGCAGGAAAAACTGTTTTTT. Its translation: CASSLGQEKLFF.

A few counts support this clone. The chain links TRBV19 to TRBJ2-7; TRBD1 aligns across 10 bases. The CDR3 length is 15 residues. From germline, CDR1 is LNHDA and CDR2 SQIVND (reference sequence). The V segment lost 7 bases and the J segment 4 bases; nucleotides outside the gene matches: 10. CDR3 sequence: CASTPGQGRPYEQYF. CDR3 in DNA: TGTGCCAGTACCCCGGGACAGGGGAGGCCATACGAGCAGTACTTC.

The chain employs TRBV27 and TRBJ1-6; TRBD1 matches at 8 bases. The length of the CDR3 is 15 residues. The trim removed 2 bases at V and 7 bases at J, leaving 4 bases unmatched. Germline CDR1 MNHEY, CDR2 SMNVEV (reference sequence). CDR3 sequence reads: CASSLGTGVNSPLHF. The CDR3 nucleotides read TGTGCCAGCAGTTTAGGGACAGGCGTCAATTCACCCCTCCACTTT.

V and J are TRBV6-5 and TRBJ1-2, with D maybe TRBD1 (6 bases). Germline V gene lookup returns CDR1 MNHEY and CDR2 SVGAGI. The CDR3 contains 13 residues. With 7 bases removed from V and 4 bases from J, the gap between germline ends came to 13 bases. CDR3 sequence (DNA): TGTGCCAGCACCACGGGGACATTCTATGGCTACACCTTC. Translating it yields CASTTGTFYGYTF.

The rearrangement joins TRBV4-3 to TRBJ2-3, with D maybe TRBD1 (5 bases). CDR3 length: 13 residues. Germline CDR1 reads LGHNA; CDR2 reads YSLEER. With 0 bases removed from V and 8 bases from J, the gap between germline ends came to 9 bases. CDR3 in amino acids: CASSQEGQGTQYF. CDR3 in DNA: TGCGCCAGCAGCCAAGAGGGGCAGGGTACGCAGTATTTT.

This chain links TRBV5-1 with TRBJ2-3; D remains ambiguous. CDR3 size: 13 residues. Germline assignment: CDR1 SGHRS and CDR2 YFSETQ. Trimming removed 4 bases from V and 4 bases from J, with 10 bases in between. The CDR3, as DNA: TGCGCCAGCAGCCTCCCCGTTGCAGATACGCAGTATTTT. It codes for CASSLPVADTQYF.

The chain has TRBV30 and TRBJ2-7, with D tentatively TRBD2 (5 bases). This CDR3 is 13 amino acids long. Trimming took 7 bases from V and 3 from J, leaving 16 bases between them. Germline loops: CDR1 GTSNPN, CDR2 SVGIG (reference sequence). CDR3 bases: TGTGCCTTCTCTCCTGGACTGATCTACGAGCAGTACTTC. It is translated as CAFSPGLIYEQYF.

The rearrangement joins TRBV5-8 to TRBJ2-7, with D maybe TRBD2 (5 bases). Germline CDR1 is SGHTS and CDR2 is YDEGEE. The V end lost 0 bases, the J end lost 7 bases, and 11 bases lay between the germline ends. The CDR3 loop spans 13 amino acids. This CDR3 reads CASSLEGSGEQYF. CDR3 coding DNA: TGTGCCAGCAGCTTGGAAGGGTCGGGGGAGCAGTACTTC.

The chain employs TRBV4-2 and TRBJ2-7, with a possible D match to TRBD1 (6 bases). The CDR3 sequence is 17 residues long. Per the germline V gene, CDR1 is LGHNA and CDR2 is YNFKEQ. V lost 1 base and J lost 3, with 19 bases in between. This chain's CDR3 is CASSQGAGAMGFYEQYF. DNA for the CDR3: TGTGCCAGCAGCCAAGGGGCAGGGGCGATGGGGTTCTACGAGCAGTACTTC.

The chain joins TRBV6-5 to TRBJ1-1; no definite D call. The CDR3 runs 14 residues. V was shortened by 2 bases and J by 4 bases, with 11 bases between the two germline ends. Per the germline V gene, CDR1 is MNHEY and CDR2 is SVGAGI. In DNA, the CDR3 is TGTGCCAGCAGTTACACACTCTGGGCCACTGAAGCTTTCTTT. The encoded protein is CASSYTLWATEAFF.

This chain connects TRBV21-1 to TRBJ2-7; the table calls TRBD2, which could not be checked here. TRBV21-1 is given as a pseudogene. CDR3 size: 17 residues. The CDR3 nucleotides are TGTGCCAGCAGCAAAGTGACGCAGCGGGGGTTCTCCTACGAGCAGTACTTC. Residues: CASSKVTQRGFSYEQYF.

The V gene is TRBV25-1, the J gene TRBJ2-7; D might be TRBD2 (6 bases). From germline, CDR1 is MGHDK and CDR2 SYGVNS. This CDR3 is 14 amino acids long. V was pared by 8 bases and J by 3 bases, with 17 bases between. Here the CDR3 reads CASGSFGGGYEQYF. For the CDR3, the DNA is TGTGCCAGCGGCAGCTTCGGGGGTGGCTACGAGCAGTACTTC.

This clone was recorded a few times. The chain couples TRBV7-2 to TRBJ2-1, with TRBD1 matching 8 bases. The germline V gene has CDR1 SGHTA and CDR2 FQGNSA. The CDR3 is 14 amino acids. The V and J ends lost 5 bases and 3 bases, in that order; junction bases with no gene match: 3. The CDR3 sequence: CASSRGQVYNEQFF. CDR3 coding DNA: TGTGCCAGCAGCAGGGGACAGGTCTACAATGAGCAGTTCTTC.